Described below is a single T cell receptor (beta chain) sequence and its context. The data were obtained in a study of blood T cell repertoires in COVID-19. About the research overall: PBMCs, B-cell-depleted T cells, or T cells were the source of the cDNA or gDNA that made up the material.

Participants, 18 to 89 years old, spanned fewer than 25 US areas. Within the 2 weeks before study entry, each person in the exposed group met a COVID-19 case. TCRdb keeps only in-frame clones here, not all; method: immunoSEQ multiplex PCR. This table has about 300,000 clones, under 90% appearing once. The sequence was collected from a woman between 50 and 59 years old who had been exposed to COVID-19. Sequenced sample: PBMCs or T cells enriched from blood (not recorded which).

In DNA, the CDR3 is TGTGCCTGGAGCCGAATTGCGGGGGGGCAATACAATGAGCAGTTCTTC. Its protein is CAWSRIAGGQYNEQFF. This chain links TRBV30 with TRBJ2-1, with 9 bases identical to TRBD2. The CDR3 length is 16 residues. The V gene's germline CDR1 is GTSNPN and CDR2 SVGIG (reference sequence). Trimming took 3 bases from V and 4 from J; bases not matched to a gene: 10. Based on the CDR3 plus reference TRBV30 and TRBJ2-1, the full variable domain is SQTIHQWPATLVQPVGSPLSLECTVEGTSNPNLYWYRQAAGRGLQLLFYSVGIGQISSEVPQNLSASRPQDRQFILSSKKLLLSDSGFYLCAWSRIAGGQYNEQFFGPGTRLTVL.